A single sample is the source of the 26 T cell receptor beta chains below, sequenced in a study of blood T cell repertoires in COVID-19. TCRdb keeps only in-frame clones here, not all; method: immunoSEQ multiplex PCR. Of 220,000 or so clones detected, approximately 86% appear once; the ten largest clones hold about 15%. What was sequenced was PBMCs or T cells enriched from blood (not recorded which). The origin of the receptors is a woman in her 50s with acute COVID-19.

This chain connects TRBV28 to TRBJ1-5; 8 nucleotides align to TRBD1. CDR3 size: 17 residues. J lost 0 bases, V lost 5 bases, and 9 bases had no gene match. Germline loops: CDR1 MDHEN, CDR2 SYDVKM. The CDR3 protein is CASSLDRAGHSNQPQHF. The CDR3 bases are TGTGCCAGCAGTCTGGACAGGGCCGGGCATAGCAATCAGCCCCAGCATTTT.

The chain uses TRBV4-1 and TRBJ2-1; 15 bases agree with TRBD2. The ends lost 0 bases at V and 5 bases at J; junction bases unmatched: 5. This CDR3 region has 18 residues. Germline CDR1 reads MGHRA; CDR2 reads YSYEKL. The CDR3 nucleotides read TGCGCCAGCAGCCAAGATCGGACTAGCGGGAGGGGAGACAATGAGCAGTTCTTC. Translation: CASSQDRTSGRGDNEQFF.

The chain employs TRBV13 and TRBJ2-2, with a weak D call TRBD2 (5 bases). There are 14 residues in the CDR3. V shed 4 bases and J shed 4 bases, with 10 bases lying between them. From germline, CDR1 is PRHDT and CDR2 FYEKMQ (reference sequence). CDR3: CASSSGLVTGELFF. The DNA for the CDR3 is TGTGCCAGCAGCTCAGGACTGGTCACCGGGGAGCTGTTTTTT. Drawing the rest from reference TRBV13 and TRBJ2-2, the complete variable domain is AAGVIQSPRHLIKEKRETATLKCYPIPRHDTVYWYQQGPGQDPQFLISFYEKMQSDKGSIPDRFSAQQFSDYHSELNMSSLELGDSALYFCASSSGLVTGELFFGEGSRLTVL.

This clone occurred many times. The J gene is TRBJ1-1, the V gene TRBV9, with D possibly being TRBD1 (6 bases). This CDR3 has 15 residues. Germline V gives CDR1 SGDLS, CDR2 YYNGEE. Between the trimmed V and J ends, which lost 3 bases and 5 bases, there was a span of 17 bases. Here the CDR3 DNA reads TGTGCCAGCAGCGCCACTAAGACAGGTGGGACTGAAGCTTTCTTT. Protein product: CASSATKTGGTEAFF. Full variable domain (missing parts from reference TRBV9 and TRBJ1-1): DSGVTQTPKHLITATGQRVTLRCSPRSGDLSVYWYQQSLDQGLQFLIQYYNGEERAKGNILERFSAQQFPDLHSELNLSSLELGDSALYFCASSATKTGGTEAFFGQGTRLTVV.

V and J are TRBV11-2 and TRBJ2-2; TRBD1 is a possible D gene (7 bases). With 1 base removed from V and 4 bases from J, the gap between germline ends came to 13 bases. Germline CDR1 reads SGHAT; CDR2 reads FQNNGV. This CDR3 comprises 16 residues. The DNA of the CDR3 is TGTGCCAGCAGCTTAGGAAGGGGGCGGGGCACCGGGGAGCTGTTTTTT. The encoded protein is CASSLGRGRGTGELFF. Complete variable domain (other parts from reference TRBV11-2 and TRBJ2-2): EAGVAQSPRYKIIEKRQSVAFWCNPISGHATLYWYQQILGQGPKLLIQFQNNGVVDDSQLPKDRFSAERLKGVDSTLKIQPAKLEDSAVYLCASSLGRGRGTGELFFGEGSRLTVL.

The genes are TRBV10-1 and TRBJ1-2; D perhaps matches TRBD1 (6 bases). Germline CDR1 reads WNHNN; CDR2 reads SYGVQD (reference sequence). V was pared by 6 bases and J by 4 bases, with 18 bases between. The CDR3 spans 15 residues. The CDR3 reads CASRGSGGEIYGYTF. CDR3 nucleotides: TGCGCCAGCAGAGGTTCGGGGGGCGAGATCTATGGCTACACCTTC.

The chain recombines TRBV29-1 with TRBJ2-7, with 9 positions matching TRBD1. After removal of 5 bases from V and 4 bases from J, the junction contained 3 bases not matched to a gene. The length of the CDR3 is 12 residues. Per the germline V gene, CDR1 is SQVTM and CDR2 is ANQGSEA. CDR3 DNA sequence: TGCAGCGTTAAAGGACAGGGGTACGAGCAGTACTTC. It translates to CSVKGQGYEQYF.

The chain recombines TRBV19 with TRBJ1-2, with a tentative D call TRBD1 (5 bases). Germline CDR1 LNHDA, CDR2 SQIVND (reference sequence). The CDR3 sequence is 16 residues long. V lost 6 bases to trimming and J lost 3 bases, with 20 bases between them. DNA of the CDR3: TGTGCCAGTAGATCGTCGTATCGGGGGGATGACTATGGCTACACCTTC. Protein: CASRSSYRGDDYGYTF.

The V and J genes are TRBV7-8 and TRBJ2-7; tentative D call: TRBD2 (6 bases). This CDR3 region has 15 residues. The germline V and J ends were trimmed by 1 base and 5 bases, with 15 bases remaining between them. CDR1 and CDR2 from the germline V gene are SGHVS and FQNEAQ. The CDR3 DNA follows: TGTGCCAGCAGCTTAGGGAGGGGACGGGGACACGAGCAGTACTTC. Its protein is CASSLGRGRGHEQYF.

The chain combines TRBV28 with TRBJ1-5; perhaps TRBD1 as D (6 bases). Germline CDR1 MDHEN, CDR2 SYDVKM. The CDR3 is made up of 16 amino acids. V was clipped by 7 bases and J by 2 bases, with 18 bases between them. The CDR3 sequence is CASTPLGGLGNQPQHF. CDR3 sequence (DNA): TGTGCCAGCACACCCCTAGGGGGATTGGGCAATCAGCCCCAGCATTTT. Full variable domain (outside the CDR3, taken from reference TRBV28 and TRBJ1-5): DVKVTQSSRYLVKRTGEKVFLECVQDMDHENMFWYRQDPGLGLRLIYFSYDVKMKEKGDIPEGYSVSREKKERFSLILESASTNQTSMYLCASTPLGGLGNQPQHFGDGTRLSIL.

Here the CDR3 DNA reads TGTGCCAGCAGCTCCGAGAGGACTAGCACAGATACGCAGTATTTT. As protein: CASSSERTSTDTQYF. The chain uses TRBV7-2 and TRBJ2-3, with D perhaps TRBD2 (5 bases). With 4 bases removed from V and 0 bases from J, the gap between germline ends came to 11 bases. The CDR3 is made up of 15 amino acids. The germline V gene has CDR1 SGHTA and CDR2 FQGNSA.

This chain joins TRBV25-1 and TRBJ1-1; 10 bases map to TRBD1. From germline, CDR1 is MGHDK and CDR2 SYGVNS. V was clipped by 4 bases and J by 5 bases; unmatched bases: 10. The CDR3 contains 16 residues. This CDR3 reads CASSATTGGARTEAFF. Written as DNA, the CDR3 is TGTGCCAGCAGTGCGACGACAGGGGGCGCGAGGACTGAAGCTTTCTTT.

The V gene is TRBV21-1, the J gene TRBJ1-5. TRBV21-1 is an annotated pseudogene. The CDR3 loop spans 15 amino acids. CDR3 loop: CASSNSVYSNQPQHF. The DNA of the CDR3 is TGTGCCAGCAGCAATTCTGTCTATAGCAATCAGCCCCAGCATTTT.

This chain joins TRBV5-8 and TRBJ1-2; 7 bases map to TRBD1. There are 13 residues in the CDR3. The V and J ends lost 5 bases and 4 bases, in that order; junction bases with no gene match: 5. The germline CDR1 and CDR2 sequences are SGHTS and YDEGEE. The CDR3 here is CASSTGVVYGYTF. The CDR3 bases are TGTGCCAGCAGTACAGGGGTGGTCTATGGCTACACCTTC.

This clone was found a few times. The J gene is TRBJ2-5, the V gene TRBV27; TRBD2 aligns across 13 bases. Germline CDR1 is MNHEY and CDR2 is SMNVEV (reference sequence). Germline trimming cut 4 bases from V and 4 bases from J; bases unmatched to any gene: 6. The CDR3 extends over 16 amino acids. CDR3 loop: CASSWTSGSRRETQYF. DNA of the CDR3: TGTGCCAGCAGTTGGACTAGCGGGAGTCGGCGAGAGACCCAGTACTTC.

V gene TRBV6-2 or TRBV6-3 combines with J gene TRBJ2-7, with a weak D call TRBD2 (6 bases). CDR1 is MNHEY and CDR2 is SVGEGT in the germline V gene. The CDR3 contains 13 residues. The V gene lost 4 bases and the J gene lost 4 bases, with 11 bases spanning the gap. For the CDR3, the DNA is TGTGCCAGCAGTTTGCAGGGAGGTTACGAGCAGTACTTC. Encoded protein: CASSLQGGYEQYF.

V gene TRBV9 combines with J gene TRBJ2-7, with D possibly matching TRBD2 (5 bases). Trimming shortened V by 3 bases and J by 7 bases, and 14 bases separated the two germline ends. Germline-derived CDR1 and CDR2 are SGDLS and YYNGEE. The CDR3 runs 13 residues. Written as DNA, the CDR3 is TGTGCCAGCAGCGCACCCCCGACGGGAGAGCAGTACTTC. This codes for CASSAPPTGEQYF.

V gene TRBV7-3 combines with J gene TRBJ2-2; TRBD2 matches 8 bases. The germline gives CDR1 SGHTA, CDR2 FQGTGA. The ends lost 2 bases at V and 3 bases at J; junction bases unmatched: 8. This CDR3 is 17 amino acids long. In DNA form, the CDR3 reads TGTGCCAGCAGCTTAGGAAGTACTAGCGGATACACCGGGGAGCTGTTTTTT. It specifies CASSLGSTSGYTGELFF.

This rearrangement joins TRBV27 to TRBJ2-5; weak D call: TRBD1 (5 bases). There are 13 residues in the CDR3. In germline, CDR1 is MNHEY, CDR2 SMNVEV (reference sequence). The ends were cut back, 3 bases at V and 2 bases at J, with 7 bases in the middle. The CDR3 loop reads CASSFRAQETQYF. CDR3 bases: TGTGCCAGCAGTTTCAGGGCGCAAGAGACCCAGTACTTC.

The J gene is TRBJ1-1, the V gene TRBV19; unclear D gene. Per the germline V gene, CDR1 is LNHDA and CDR2 is SQIVND (reference sequence). V shed 6 bases and J shed 3 bases, with 17 bases lying between them. This CDR3 has 15 residues. The CDR3 loop is CASRAQNGGDTEAFF. In DNA form, the CDR3 reads TGTGCCAGTAGGGCGCAGAACGGAGGTGACACTGAAGCTTTCTTT.

J is TRBJ1-3 and V is TRBV5-1, with 8 bases identical to TRBD1. The CDR3 has 17 residues. Germline lookup yields CDR1 SGHRS and CDR2 YFSETQ. V lost 4 bases, J lost 3 bases, and 12 bases stayed unmatched. Here the CDR3 DNA reads TGCGCCAGCAGCCTGACTCCAGGGGGCGTTCGTGGAAACACCATATATTTT. It codes for CASSLTPGGVRGNTIYF.

The chain employs TRBV7-3 and TRBJ2-3; D not resolved. The CDR3 loop spans 14 amino acids. Germline V gene lookup returns CDR1 SGHTA and CDR2 FQGTGA. The V and J ends lost 2 bases and 0 bases respectively, with 6 bases between them. The CDR3 sequence: CASSLGPSTDTQYF. CDR3 DNA sequence: TGTGCCAGCAGCTTAGGGCCGAGCACAGATACGCAGTATTTT.

V gene TRBV12-3 or TRBV12-4 combines with J gene TRBJ1-6, with D perhaps matching TRBD1 (5 bases). CDR3 length: 13 residues. Trimming pared 6 bases from V and 11 bases from J, leaving 14 bases between. CDR3 DNA: TGTGCCAGCAGCCCTGCCGGGGGGGCACCCCTCCACTTT. Translation: CASSPAGGAPLHF.

The rearrangement uses TRBV5-4 and TRBJ2-7, with TRBD2 identical over 8 bases. The CDR3 runs 14 residues. V gave up 5 bases and J gave up 2 bases; unmatched junction bases: 6. The germline V gene has CDR1 SGHNT and CDR2 YYREEE (reference sequence). The CDR3, as DNA: TGTGCCAGCAGTTTCCCGGGACTAGCCTACGAGCAGTACTTC. Translated: CASSFPGLAYEQYF. Drawing the rest from reference TRBV5-4 and TRBJ2-7, the complete variable domain is ETGVTQSPTHLIKTRGQQVTLRCSSQSGHNTVSWYQQALGQGPQFIFQYYREEENGRGNFPPRFSGLQFPNYSSELNVNALELDDSALYLCASSFPGLAYEQYFGPGTRLTVT.

The CDR3 spells CASSPDRGRTDTQYF. CDR3 bases: TGTGCCAGCAGCCCCGACAGGGGGCGAACAGATACGCAGTATTTT. This sequence joins TRBV7-3 and TRBJ2-3, with 10 bases matching TRBD1. Germline V gives CDR1 SGHTA, CDR2 FQGTGA. With V trimmed by 5 bases and J by 3 bases, 5 bases remained unmatched. This CDR3 has 15 amino acids. Supplemented by reference TRBV7-3 and TRBJ2-3, the full variable domain reads GAGVSQTPSNKVTEKGKYVELRCDPISGHTALYWYRQSLGQGPEFLIYFQGTGAADDSGLPNDRFFAVRPEGSVSTLKIQRTERGDSAVYLCASSPDRGRTDTQYFGPGTRLTVL.

The V and J genes are TRBV7-6 and TRBJ2-5, with 12 bases matching TRBD2. After removal of 3 bases from V and 4 bases from J, the junction contained 15 bases not matched to a gene. CDR1 and CDR2 (germline): SGHVS, FNYEAQ. This CDR3 region has 19 residues. CDR3 region: CASSFWDTSTSGSLETQYF. DNA of the CDR3: TGTGCCAGCAGCTTCTGGGATACGTCGACTAGCGGGAGTTTAGAGACCCAGTACTTC.